This is a list of T cell receptor beta chains from one sample in a study of radiation and T cells in renal cell carcinoma. Profiled with immunoSEQ multiplex PCR; TCRdb holds only in-frame clones, not every one. The sample holds approximately 140,000 clones; about 87% are singletons and the top ten take over 3.5%. Here the sequenced sample was blood, taken from a patient whose treatment included radiotherapy and nephrectomy. Every receptor here comes from a woman in her sixties or seventies with renal cell carcinoma. The conserved cysteine and the conserved F or W are not part of the CDR3 here. For some rows the clone size is stated as once, few or many, or as a class when expanded; others skip it.

clone size | J gene | V gene | CDR3 protein
- | TRBJ1-5 | TRBV6-5 | ASGIIVNQPQH
- | TRBJ1-5 | TRBV6-5 | ASSGEQPQH
few | TRBJ1-1 | TRBV30 | AWSDQMNTEAF
- | TRBJ1-5 | TRBV27 | ASSSIGGPGQPQH
- | TRBJ2-1 | TRBV10-1 | ASRGQGNNEQF
- | TRBJ2-1 | TRBV11-3 | ASSPLGLAGNEQF
- | TRBJ1-3 | TRBV4-3 | ASSQETGNRYGNTIY
- | TRBJ2-7 | TRBV27 | ASSSLTGGKYEQY
- | TRBJ2-7 | TRBV5-1 | ASSFGQGINEQY
- | TRBJ1-4 | TRBV19 | ASSPRLTTNEKLF
- | TRBJ1-1 | TRBV19 | ATRRQVLENTEAF
- | TRBJ2-3 | TRBV11-2 | ASSLTGTSGGTDTQY
- | TRBJ2-7 | TRBV18 | ASSPRDSRSYEQY
few | TRBJ1-5 | TRBV7-2 | ASSLSRGNQPQH
- | TRBJ2-1 | TRBV5-1 | ASSFGATRATYNEQF
- | TRBJ2-5 | TRBV7-6 | ASSLGRGRVETQY
- | TRBJ2-5 | TRBV7-2 | ASSFTSGGHPQETQY
- | TRBJ1-2 | TRBV6-1 | ASSEPAQGLRGYT
- | TRBJ1-1 | TRBV6-1 | ASKRVENTEAF